Here is one T cell receptor beta chain with its context. Its antigen is unknown. No base quality information exists; no much larger clone differs at one position. The data derive from a study of blood T cells in healthy people across ages (dated by TCRdb to between 2015 and 2017). With respect to the entire study: In model experiments, roughly one uniquely barcoded TCR beta cDNA molecule per two T cells was captured by template switching. To track age-related changes in TCR beta repertoire diversity, the study relied on deep sequencing normalized with unique cDNA molecular identifiers. Four age groups were formed from the donors: young (average about 16 years), middle-aged (around 39), aged (around 62) and long-lived (about 80). To avoid experimental bias, donors of different ages were distributed randomly across sequencing lanes. Two additional independent replicas of 1 million unique cDNA reads from the same blood draw were analyzed for two donors (one aged 18 to 30 and one aged 80 or older).

General study outcomes and caveats: Since profiling was done on bulk unsorted PBMCs, naive and antigen-experienced compartments could not be conclusively compared. Total diversity estimates from one million sequenced T cells were considered lower bounds and underestimates. Because donor CMV infection status was unknown, age-related changes in expanded clonotypes were potentially confounded. The percentage of naive T cells measured by flow cytometry correlated strongly with observed TCR beta diversity. Compared with the aged group, more naive CD4+ T cells, fewer expanded clones and increased TCR diversity were shown by the long-lived group, suggesting age selection. As age increased, observed TCR beta diversity per million T cells dropped in a roughly linear way, and a significant reduction was already evident by age 40.

Systemically healthy Caucasian individuals from Russia, around 39 in total and aged about 6 to 95 years, were included as donors. Each donor gave around 9 milliliters of peripheral blood, collected into EDTA-treated Vacutainer tubes. PBMCs were isolated by Ficoll-Paque density-gradient centrifugation, with at least 7 million obtained per sample. Total RNA was extracted from PBMCs with Trizol reagent, with at least 6 micrograms obtained per sample. For every donor, flow cytometry on a PBMC aliquot measured the percentage of naive CD45RAhigh/CD27high T cells. The receptor library was made with 5' RACE. The run used an Illumina HiSeq 2500. A second PCR of 7 to 11 cycles was run with a J-beta primer mix and a sample-barcoded 5' primer. A unique molecular identifier was introduced onto each TCR beta cDNA molecule by a template-switch 5' adaptor carrying 12 random nucleotides. At least 2.5 million CDR3-containing paired-end reads were obtained from each sample. First-strand cDNA was synthesized from all RNA with the Mint cDNA synthesis kit, primed by a TRBC-specific oligonucleotide. Following uracil-DNA glycosylase treatment, a first 18-cycle PCR with universal primers M1SS and BC2_uni_R was performed on all cDNA. Per the authors' processing: Each sample was normalized by randomly selecting 1 million high-quality reads, each carrying a distinct molecular identifier. Instead of being binned into consensus sequences, reads that shared molecular identifiers were thrown out. MiTCR, set to a Q25 quality threshold and the strictest error-elimination algorithm, was used for CDR3 identification, clonotype clustering and error correction. Lower-bound total TCR beta diversity was estimated with a nonparametric unseen species model using Euler transformation. TCRdb reran the public reads through fastp at Q25 and MiXCR, keeping productive beta chains. Identical CDR3 proteins give one entry, which carries the most common genes and DNA. What appears here as the V and J calls and clone size reflects TCRdb's work, not the paper's. The sample yields 890,000 or so distinct CDR3 sequences; approximately 67% were counted once. 25% to 30% of the sample is in the top ten clones.

From the cysteine up to the phenylalanine, the CDR3 has a length of 17 residues. The read is trimmed to its CDR3 DNA, 51 bases read in frame from base 1. Relative to germline, V is missing 4 bases and J is missing 2 bases, with 6 bases of the junction outside any gene match. The germline V gene provides CDR1 KGHDR and CDR2 SFDVKD. This TCR came from a man under 40 in good health. The sample comprised blood. The receptor chain draws on TRBV24-1 and TRBJ2-7, and 14 bases in between align with TRBD2. The DNA sequence is given as TGTGCCACCAGTGACCCTGGGACTAGCGGGGGAACCTACGAGCAGTACTTC. Its protein reads: CATSDPGTSGGTYEQYF.